The T cell receptor beta chain described here comes from a study of molecular identifiers for immune sequencing clone quantification. Between about 19,000 and 1,100,000 sorted cells, with 10%, 30% or 50% RNA, yielded naive CD8 libraries. V dropped 3 bases and J dropped 4 bases, with 19 bases sitting between them. The CDR3 covers 16 residues. Germline V gives CDR1 SGDLS, CDR2 YYNGEE. Study conclusions and caveats: Over 97% of effector molecules, but under 1% in naive cells, were held by clones with more than 20 RNA copies.

Points on this clonotype: The antigen remains undetermined.

TCRdb re-called the PCR reads through MiXCR, storing one row per CDR3 protein. The repertoire holds roughly 630,000 distinct CDR3 sequences, with 25% as singletons. This TCR was recovered from a human donor in good health. Some libraries in this study had Jurkat cell RNA spiked in. The rearrangement links TRBV9 to TRBJ2-5; D gene ambiguous. The source material was naive CD8+ T cells from blood, with Jurkat cell RNA spiked in. Subset reported: FACS-sorted CD8+CD4-CCR7+CD45RA+ naive T cells. Written as DNA, the CDR3 is TGTGCCAGCAGCGCACTCGGACGGAAAGCCGGAGAGACCCAGTACTTC. It yields the protein CASSALGRKAGETQYF.